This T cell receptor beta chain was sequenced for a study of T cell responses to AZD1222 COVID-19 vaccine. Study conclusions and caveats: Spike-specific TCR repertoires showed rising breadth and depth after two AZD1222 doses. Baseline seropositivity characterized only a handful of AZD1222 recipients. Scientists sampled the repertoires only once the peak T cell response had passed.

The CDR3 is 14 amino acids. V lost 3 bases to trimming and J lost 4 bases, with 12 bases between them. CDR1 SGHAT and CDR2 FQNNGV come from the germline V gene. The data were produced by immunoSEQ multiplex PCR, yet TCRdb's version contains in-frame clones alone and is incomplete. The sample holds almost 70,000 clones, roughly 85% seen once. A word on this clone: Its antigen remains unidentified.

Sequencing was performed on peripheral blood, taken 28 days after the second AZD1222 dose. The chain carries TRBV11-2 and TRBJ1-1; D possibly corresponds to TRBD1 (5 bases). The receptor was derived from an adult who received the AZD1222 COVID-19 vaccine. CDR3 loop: CASSLSRVVTEAFF. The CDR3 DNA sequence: TGTGCCAGCAGCTTGTCCAGGGTGGTCACTGAAGCTTTCTTT.